This T cell receptor beta chain was recorded in a study of shared clonotypes between healthy human individuals. The overall study: With ages of 18 to 49, the donors were two women and a few men.

Note on this clone: Its antigen is unidentified.

Between the trimmed V and J ends, which lost 4 bases and 8 bases, there was a span of 15 bases. The CDR3 spans 14 residues. Germline-derived CDR1 and CDR2 are PRHDT and FYEKMQ (reference sequence). Template for every sorted-subset replicate PCR totaled 150 to 250 ng DNA, approximately 30,000 T cell genomes. The assay was immunoSEQ multiplex PCR, and TCRdb's table has in-frame clones only and misses some. The sample lists roughly 1,500,000 clones; less than 99% were seen once. Study-level findings and limits: The four-donor shared clonotypes exceeded non-shared clonotypes in generation probability, with non-shared ones scoring lower. Larger richness was generally estimated for naive than memory subsets.

The rearrangement uses TRBV13 and TRBJ2-1; D is unclear. The sequenced sample was naive CD4+ T cells sorted from blood. The subset is: CD45RA+ positively selected. The source is a man aged 30 to 45 in good health. The CDR3 reads CASSYETVSDEQFF. The CDR3 DNA reads as TGTGCCAGCAGCTACGAAACGGTGTCCGATGAGCAGTTCTTC. The full variable domain, in which reference TRBV13 and TRBJ2-1 provide the parts outside the CDR3, is AAGVIQSPRHLIKEKRETATLKCYPIPRHDTVYWYQQGPGQDPQFLISFYEKMQSDKGSIPDRFSAQQFSDYHSELNMSSLELGDSALYFCASSYETVSDEQFFGPGTRLTVL.